Ten or more counts support the clone carrying this T cell receptor beta chain. The data were taken from a study of early T cells in non-severe SARS-CoV-2 infection. TCRdb reanalysed the 5' RACE reads using MiXCR and keeps one entry per CDR3 protein. The sample has roughly 30,000 distinct CDR3 sequences, around 7% seen once. The germline V gene has CDR1 SQVTM and CDR2 ANQGSEA. The CDR3 length is 14 residues. The chain joins TRBV29-1 to TRBJ2-1, with TRBD1 matching over 7 bases. The clonotype was recovered from an adult who was a healthcare worker with PCR-confirmed SARS-CoV-2 infection or an uninfected control (not recorded which). Sequenced: whole blood. The DNA for the CDR3 is TGCAGTATCCCATCGCGACAGGGTACAAGTGAGCAGTTCTTC. Translated: CSIPSRQGTSEQFF.